This TCR beta chain is drawn from a study of shared clonotypes between healthy human individuals. As for the study in general: Each donor's CD8 memory used one plate, CD8 naive two, each CD4 subset three. Study results and limitations: It was observed that 4% to 6% of naive CD4 clonotypes were shared across several donors. Memory subsets generally showed smaller estimated richness than naive subsets did.

The assay was immunoSEQ multiplex PCR, and TCRdb's table has in-frame clones only and misses some. Among 2,500,000 or so clones, 93% were seen once, and the ten largest hold 0.36%. This CDR3 is built from 15 residues. As concerns this clone: Its antigen is still unknown.

Material: naive CD4+ T cells from PBMCs. The subset here: CD45RA+ positively selected. This chain joins TRBV21-1 and TRBJ2-2; whether TRBD1, the table's D call, matches the DNA was not checked. TRBV21-1 is described as a pseudogene. The receptor comes from a man between 18 and 35 years old in good health. Some clones in this sample may be carry-over from other donors' samples. The CDR3 bases are TGTGCCAGCAGGGGCTGGACAGGGGACACCGGGGAGCTGTTTTTT. Protein product: CASRGWTGDTGELFF.